This TCR beta chain was documented in a study of cytomegalovirus exposure and HLA in healthy donors. Overall study: There were about 85 million unique TCRs (from HLA-typed donors) in an early data release.

Amplification used 60 Vbeta primers and 13 Jbeta primers. Profiled with immunoSEQ multiplex PCR; TCRdb holds only in-frame clones, not every one. The repertoire consists of 100,000 to 150,000 clones, with 60% to 75% occurring once and the leading ten covering roughly 6%. A word on this clone: This sample also contains other DNA sequences that code for the same CDR3.

Per the germline V gene, CDR1 is MGHDK and CDR2 is SYGVNS. Deletions cut 6 bases from V and 0 bases from J, with 17 bases between. This CDR3 region has 17 residues. This TCR was sampled from a woman aged 45-60 years in good health and CMV-seropositive. Sequencing input: PBMCs. The chain recombines TRBV25-1 with TRBJ2-2, with a possible D match to TRBD1 (6 bases). The CDR3 DNA is TGTGCCAGCAGCCACAGGGTGGGAATAGCGAACACCGGGGAGCTGTTTTTT. Its translation: CASSHRVGIANTGELFF.